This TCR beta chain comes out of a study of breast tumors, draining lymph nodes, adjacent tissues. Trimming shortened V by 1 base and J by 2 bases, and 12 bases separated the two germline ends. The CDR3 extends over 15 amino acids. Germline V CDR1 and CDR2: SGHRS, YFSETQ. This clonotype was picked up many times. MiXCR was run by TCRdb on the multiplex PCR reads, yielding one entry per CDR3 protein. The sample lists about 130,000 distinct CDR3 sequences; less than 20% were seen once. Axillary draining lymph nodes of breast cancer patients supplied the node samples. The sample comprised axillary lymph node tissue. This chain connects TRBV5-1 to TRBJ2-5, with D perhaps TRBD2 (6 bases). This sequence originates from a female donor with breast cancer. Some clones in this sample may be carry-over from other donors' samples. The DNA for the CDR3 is TGCGCCAGCAGCTTGTTAGGTAGCGGACAAGAGACCCAGTACTTC. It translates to CASSLLGSGQETQYF. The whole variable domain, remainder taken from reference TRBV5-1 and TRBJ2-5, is KAGVTQTPRYLIKTRGQQVTLSCSPISGHRSVSWYQQTPGQGLQFLFEYFSETQRNKGNFPGRFSGRQFSNSRSEMNVSTLELGDSALYLCASSLLGSGQETQYFGPGTRLLVL.